These T cell receptor beta chains were read from a single sample in a study of blood T cell repertoires in COVID-19. The assay was immunoSEQ multiplex PCR, and TCRdb's table has in-frame clones only and misses some. In the table there are around 40,000 clones, more than 75% of which are singletons. Sequences were obtained from peripheral blood. The receptors were sampled from a middle-aged man with COVID-19, enrolled during active disease. CDR3s include the opening cysteine and the closing phenylalanine or tryptophan. Fields, in order: clone size, J gene, D gene, V gene, CDR3 protein, CDR3 DNA. The D gene is left open where the match is weak. The listing skips clone size in some rows; elsewhere it reads once, few, many or a size class.

clone size: -; J gene: TRBJ2-2; D gene: -; V gene: TRBV5-5; CDR3 protein: CASSLAGWDTGELFF; CDR3 DNA: TGTGCCAGCAGCTTGGCAGGGTGGGACACCGGGGAGCTGTTTTTT
clone size: -; J gene: TRBJ1-5; D gene: -; V gene: TRBV12-3/TRBV12-4; CDR3 protein: CASSNRKNQPQHF; CDR3 DNA: TGTGCCAGCAGTAACAGGAAGAATCAGCCCCAGCATTTT
clone size: -; J gene: TRBJ2-7; D gene: -; V gene: TRBV6-5; CDR3 protein: CASSLGQSRYEQYF; CDR3 DNA: TGTGCCAGCAGCCTTGGACAATCCCGCTACGAGCAGTACTTC
clone size: -; J gene: TRBJ2-7; D gene: TRBD2; V gene: TRBV6-1; CDR3 protein: CASSDGRVPGGYEQYF; CDR3 DNA: TGTGCCAGCAGTGACGGCCGGGTCCCGGGGGGCTACGAGCAGTACTTC
clone size: -; J gene: TRBJ2-5; D gene: TRBD2; V gene: TRBV28; CDR3 protein: CASRDGRGVRETQYF; CDR3 DNA: TGTGCCAGCAGGGATGGGCGGGGGGTTCGAGAGACCCAGTACTTC
clone size: -; J gene: TRBJ1-2; D gene: TRBD1; V gene: TRBV15; CDR3 protein: CATSSPLQGNGYTF; CDR3 DNA: TGTGCCACCAGCAGTCCCCTACAGGGGAATGGCTACACCTTC
clone size: once; J gene: TRBJ1-1; D gene: -; V gene: TRBV5-1; CDR3 protein: CASRWDLRNTEAFF; CDR3 DNA: TGCGCCAGCAGGTGGGACTTACGTAACACTGAAGCTTTCTTT
clone size: -; J gene: TRBJ2-3; D gene: TRBD2; V gene: TRBV6-1; CDR3 protein: CASSETSGRTDTQYF; CDR3 DNA: TGTGCCAGCAGTGAAACTAGCGGGAGGACAGATACGCAGTATTTT
clone size: -; J gene: TRBJ1-2; D gene: TRBD1; V gene: TRBV6-5; CDR3 protein: CASSFDRGGNYGYTF; CDR3 DNA: TGTGCCAGCAGTTTCGACAGGGGAGGGAACTATGGCTACACCTTC
clone size: once; J gene: TRBJ2-7; D gene: TRBD1; V gene: TRBV24-1; CDR3 protein: CATSAATSGTGAPYEQYF; CDR3 DNA: TGTGCCACCAGTGCCGCAACTTCCGGGACAGGGGCCCCCTACGAGCAGTACTTC
clone size: -; J gene: TRBJ2-1; D gene: TRBD1; V gene: TRBV11-2; CDR3 protein: CASRGTDRGDEQFF; CDR3 DNA: TGTGCCAGCAGGGGCACCGACAGGGGTGATGAGCAGTTCTTC
clone size: -; J gene: TRBJ1-2; D gene: -; V gene: TRBV19; CDR3 protein: CASSFGLNYGYTF; CDR3 DNA: TGTGCCAGTAGTTTCGGGTTAAACTATGGCTACACCTTC
clone size: -; J gene: TRBJ1-2; D gene: TRBD1; V gene: TRBV6-1; CDR3 protein: CASSELGTGYGYTF; CDR3 DNA: TGTGCCAGCAGTGAACTTGGGACAGGCTATGGCTACACCTTC
clone size: -; J gene: TRBJ1-3; D gene: -; V gene: TRBV5-1; CDR3 protein: CASSLAGSGPGNTIYF; CDR3 DNA: TGCGCCAGCAGCTTGGCCGGGTCAGGGCCTGGAAACACCATATATTTT
clone size: -; J gene: TRBJ2-1; D gene: TRBD2; V gene: TRBV24-1; CDR3 protein: CATSTLAGVDEQFF; CDR3 DNA: TGTGCCACCTCCACACTAGCGGGAGTTGACGAGCAGTTCTTC
clone size: -; J gene: TRBJ2-3; D gene: TRBD2; V gene: TRBV29-1; CDR3 protein: CSVGLAGGPDTQYF; CDR3 DNA: TGCAGCGTTGGACTAGCGGGGGGGCCAGATACGCAGTATTTT
clone size: -; J gene: TRBJ2-5; D gene: -; V gene: TRBV6-5; CDR3 protein: CASSYSSYVATQYF; CDR3 DNA: TGTGCCAGCAGTTACTCGTCGTACGTGGCGACCCAGTACTTC
clone size: -; J gene: TRBJ2-7; D gene: -; V gene: TRBV5-6; CDR3 protein: CASSLAIIQTYEQYF; CDR3 DNA: TGTGCCAGCAGCTTGGCAATCATTCAAACCTACGAGCAGTACTTC
clone size: -; J gene: TRBJ1-5; D gene: TRBD1; V gene: TRBV6-9; CDR3 protein: CASSSGTGGGQPQHF; CDR3 DNA: TGTGCCAGCAGTTCCGGGACAGGGGGCGGTCAGCCCCAGCATTTT
clone size: -; J gene: TRBJ2-1; D gene: -; V gene: TRBV10-3; CDR3 protein: CAISDRTPGGYNEQFF; CDR3 DNA: TGTGCCATCAGTGACCGAACTCCCGGGGGATACAATGAGCAGTTCTTC
clone size: -; J gene: TRBJ2-3; D gene: -; V gene: TRBV6-5; CDR3 protein: CASSRDSTSTDTQYF; CDR3 DNA: TGTGCCAGCAGCCGGGACTCAACTTCCACAGATACGCAGTATTTT
clone size: few; J gene: TRBJ2-7; D gene: -; V gene: TRBV30; CDR3 protein: CAWSPPASTPYEQYF; CDR3 DNA: TGTGCCTGGAGTCCCCCGGCTAGCACTCCCTACGAGCAGTACTTC
clone size: once; J gene: TRBJ2-7; D gene: TRBD1; V gene: TRBV6-5; CDR3 protein: CASKGQASSEQYF; CDR3 DNA: TGTGCCAGCAAGGGACAGGCTTCCTCCGAGCAGTACTTC
clone size: -; J gene: TRBJ2-3; D gene: -; V gene: TRBV19; CDR3 protein: CASSIMTTDTQYF; CDR3 DNA: TGTGCCAGTAGTATAATGACAACAGATACGCAGTATTTT
clone size: -; J gene: TRBJ2-2; D gene: -; V gene: TRBV5-1; CDR3 protein: CASSEPSPGTGELFF; CDR3 DNA: TGCGCCAGCAGCGAACCAAGCCCAGGGACCGGGGAGCTGTTTTTT
clone size: -; J gene: TRBJ1-6; D gene: TRBD1; V gene: TRBV29-1; CDR3 protein: CSVEEDREGSPLHF; CDR3 DNA: TGCAGCGTTGAAGAGGACAGGGAAGGTTCACCCCTCCACTTT
clone size: -; J gene: TRBJ2-7; D gene: TRBD1; V gene: TRBV28; CDR3 protein: CASSRTGASYEQYF; CDR3 DNA: TGTGCCAGCAGCCGGACAGGGGCCTCCTACGAGCAGTACTTC
clone size: -; J gene: TRBJ2-7; D gene: TRBD2; V gene: TRBV6-2/TRBV6-3; CDR3 protein: CASSRPGLAYEQYF; CDR3 DNA: TGTGCCAGCAGCCGGCCGGGACTAGCTTACGAGCAGTACTTC
clone size: -; J gene: TRBJ2-5; D gene: -; V gene: TRBV5-5; CDR3 protein: CASSWEGVETQYF; CDR3 DNA: TGTGCCAGCAGCTGGGAGGGGGTTGAGACCCAGTACTTC
clone size: -; J gene: TRBJ2-5; D gene: TRBD1; V gene: TRBV7-9; CDR3 protein: CASSSRGQRNKTQYF; CDR3 DNA: TGTGCCAGCAGCTCACGGGGACAGCGTAATAAGACCCAGTACTTC
clone size: -; J gene: TRBJ2-7; D gene: -; V gene: TRBV28; CDR3 protein: CASSLTGGGDEQYF; CDR3 DNA: TGTGCCAGCAGTTTAACGGGCGGAGGAGACGAGCAGTACTTC
clone size: -; J gene: TRBJ1-1; D gene: -; V gene: TRBV28; CDR3 protein: CASKVTGEVTEAFF; CDR3 DNA: TGTGCCAGCAAAGTTACAGGCGAGGTCACTGAAGCTTTCTTT
clone size: -; J gene: TRBJ1-2; D gene: -; V gene: TRBV5-1; CDR3 protein: CASSLKQGVDGYTF; CDR3 DNA: TGCGCCAGCAGCTTAAAACAGGGTGTGGATGGCTACACCTTC
clone size: -; J gene: TRBJ2-5; D gene: -; V gene: TRBV10-1; CDR3 protein: CASSERLAGETQYF; CDR3 DNA: TGCGCCAGCAGTGAGAGGTTAGCTGGGGAGACCCAGTACTTC
clone size: once; J gene: TRBJ2-2; D gene: -; V gene: TRBV28; CDR3 protein: CASSFGQITGELFF; CDR3 DNA: TGTGCCAGCAGTTTCGGACAGATCACCGGGGAGCTGTTTTTT
clone size: -; J gene: TRBJ2-5; D gene: TRBD2; V gene: TRBV9; CDR3 protein: CASSVASGSGETQYF; CDR3 DNA: TGTGCCAGCAGCGTGGCTAGCGGGAGTGGGGAGACCCAGTACTTC
clone size: once; J gene: TRBJ2-2; D gene: TRBD1; V gene: TRBV9; CDR3 protein: CASSLGTGPTGELFF; CDR3 DNA: TGTGCCAGCAGCCTAGGGACAGGCCCGACCGGGGAGCTGTTTTTT
clone size: -; J gene: TRBJ2-5; D gene: -; V gene: TRBV27; CDR3 protein: CASSLSPGSVARRETQYF; CDR3 DNA: TGTGCCAGCAGTTTATCCCCTGGGAGTGTGGCCCGGCGAGAGACCCAGTACTTC
clone size: -; J gene: TRBJ2-2; D gene: -; V gene: TRBV6-2/TRBV6-3; CDR3 protein: CASSYLLDFTGELFF; CDR3 DNA: TGTGCCAGCAGTTACCTTCTGGACTTCACCGGGGAGCTGTTTTTT
clone size: -; J gene: TRBJ2-1; D gene: TRBD2; V gene: TRBV7-2; CDR3 protein: CASSLAAGGGPSYNEQFF; CDR3 DNA: TGTGCCAGCAGCTTAGCAGCGGGAGGGGGTCCGTCCTACAATGAGCAGTTCTTC
clone size: -; J gene: TRBJ2-1; D gene: -; V gene: TRBV5-6; CDR3 protein: CASTLLRGEQFF; CDR3 DNA: TGTGCCAGCACCCTTTTACGGGGTGAGCAGTTCTTC
clone size: -; J gene: TRBJ1-3; D gene: TRBD1; V gene: TRBV5-6; CDR3 protein: CASRGTGSGNTIYF; CDR3 DNA: TGTGCCAGCCGCGGGACAGGGAGTGGAAACACCATATATTTT
clone size: few; J gene: TRBJ1-6; D gene: TRBD1; V gene: TRBV4-1; CDR3 protein: CASSSGGPANNSPLHF; CDR3 DNA: TGCGCCAGCAGCTCAGGGGGCCCAGCTAATAATTCACCCCTCCACTTT
clone size: -; J gene: TRBJ2-3; D gene: TRBD2; V gene: TRBV4-1; CDR3 protein: CASSQEAASGTDTQYF; CDR3 DNA: TGCGCCAGCAGCCAAGAAGCGGCTAGCGGAACAGATACGCAGTATTTT
clone size: few; J gene: TRBJ1-3; D gene: -; V gene: TRBV7-9; CDR3 protein: CASSLQGTGNTIYF; CDR3 DNA: TGTGCCAGCAGCTTACAGGGGACTGGAAACACCATATATTTT
clone size: -; J gene: TRBJ1-2; D gene: -; V gene: TRBV19; CDR3 protein: CASEGVNYGYTF; CDR3 DNA: TGTGCCAGTGAGGGCGTAAACTATGGCTACACCTTC
clone size: -; J gene: TRBJ1-4; D gene: TRBD1; V gene: TRBV30; CDR3 protein: CAWIKQGAGEKLFF; CDR3 DNA: TGTGCCTGGATCAAACAGGGGGCGGGTGAAAAACTGTTTTTT
clone size: -; J gene: TRBJ1-2; D gene: -; V gene: TRBV28; CDR3 protein: CASSWGTGTYGYTF; CDR3 DNA: TGTGCCAGCAGTTGGGGAACAGGGACCTATGGCTACACCTTC
clone size: once; J gene: TRBJ1-4; D gene: -; V gene: TRBV10-3; CDR3 protein: CAIRGGVATNEKLFF; CDR3 DNA: TGTGCCATCAGGGGAGGGGTTGCAACTAATGAAAAACTGTTTTTT
clone size: -; J gene: TRBJ1-2; D gene: TRBD1; V gene: TRBV24-1; CDR3 protein: CATSDGARGRYGYTF; CDR3 DNA: TGTGCCACCAGTGATGGGGCCAGGGGGAGATATGGCTACACCTTC
clone size: -; J gene: TRBJ2-3; D gene: -; V gene: TRBV12-3/TRBV12-4; CDR3 protein: CASGYRDTQYF; CDR3 DNA: TGTGCCAGCGGGTACAGAGATACGCAGTATTTT
clone size: -; J gene: TRBJ2-2; D gene: -; V gene: TRBV30; CDR3 protein: CAWSVQLELFF; CDR3 DNA: TGTGCCTGGAGTGTACAGCTTGAGCTGTTTTTT
clone size: few; J gene: TRBJ2-7; D gene: TRBD2; V gene: TRBV24-1; CDR3 protein: CATSDFEREGQLKAREQYF; CDR3 DNA: TGTGCCACCAGTGATTTTGAGCGGGAGGGCCAATTAAAGGCTCGGGAGCAGTACTTC
clone size: -; J gene: TRBJ1-2; D gene: TRBD1; V gene: TRBV27; CDR3 protein: CASSLRGQAYGYTF; CDR3 DNA: TGTGCCAGCAGTTTAAGAGGACAGGCGTATGGCTACACCTTC